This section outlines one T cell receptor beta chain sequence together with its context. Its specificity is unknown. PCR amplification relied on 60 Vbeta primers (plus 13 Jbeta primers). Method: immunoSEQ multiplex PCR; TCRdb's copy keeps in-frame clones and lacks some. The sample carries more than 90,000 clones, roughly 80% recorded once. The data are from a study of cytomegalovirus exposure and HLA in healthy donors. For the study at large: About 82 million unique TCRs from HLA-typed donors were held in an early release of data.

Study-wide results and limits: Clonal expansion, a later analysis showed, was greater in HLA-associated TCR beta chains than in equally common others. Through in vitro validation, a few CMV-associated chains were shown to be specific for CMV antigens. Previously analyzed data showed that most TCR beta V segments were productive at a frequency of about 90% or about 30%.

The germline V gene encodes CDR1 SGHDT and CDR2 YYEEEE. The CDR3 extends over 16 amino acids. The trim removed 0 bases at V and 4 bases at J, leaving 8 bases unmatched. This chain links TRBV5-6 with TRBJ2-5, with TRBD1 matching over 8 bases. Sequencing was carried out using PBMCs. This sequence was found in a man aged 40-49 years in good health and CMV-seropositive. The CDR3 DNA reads TGTGCCAGCAGCTTGGCTACGACAGGGGTTCGAGAGACCCAGTACTTC. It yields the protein CASSLATTGVRETQYF.